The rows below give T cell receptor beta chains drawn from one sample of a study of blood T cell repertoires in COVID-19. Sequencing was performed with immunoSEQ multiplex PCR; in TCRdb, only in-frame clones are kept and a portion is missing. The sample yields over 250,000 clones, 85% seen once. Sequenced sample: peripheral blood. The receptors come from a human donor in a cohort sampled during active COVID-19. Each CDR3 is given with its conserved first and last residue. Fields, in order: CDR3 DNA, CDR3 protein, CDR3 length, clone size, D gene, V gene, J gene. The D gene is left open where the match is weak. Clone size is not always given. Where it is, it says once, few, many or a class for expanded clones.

DNA: TGTGCCAGCAGCTTACTGAGCGGAGGACAAGAGACCCAGTACTTC
CDR3: CASSLLSGGQETQYF
length: 15
size: -
D: -
V: TRBV7-8
J: TRBJ2-5

DNA: TGTGCCAGCAGTCCTTGGGGACAGCCCTATGGCTACACCTTC
CDR3: CASSPWGQPYGYTF
length: 14
size: -
D: TRBD1
V: TRBV27
J: TRBJ1-2

DNA: TGTGCCAGCAGCCTCGGGTCAACGGCGGGAGTTTTGGAGACCCAGTACTTC
CDR3: CASSLGSTAGVLETQYF
length: 17
size: -
D: TRBD2
V: TRBV6-2/TRBV6-3
J: TRBJ2-5

DNA: TGTGCCAGCAGCTTAGGGACAGGGATTGTCGAGACCCAGTACTTC
CDR3: CASSLGTGIVETQYF
length: 15
size: -
D: TRBD1
V: TRBV7-6
J: TRBJ2-5

DNA: TGTGCCATCAGTCTAGCGGGAGAGACTGAGCAGTTCTTC
CDR3: CAISLAGETEQFF
length: 13
size: -
D: TRBD2
V: TRBV10-3
J: TRBJ2-1

DNA: TGTGCCAGCAGCGTAGTGCCTAGCGGTCATTACAATGAGCAGTTCTTC
CDR3: CASSVVPSGHYNEQFF
length: 16
size: -
D: TRBD2
V: TRBV9
J: TRBJ2-1

DNA: TGTGCCAGCAGCCAGGACAGGGCGGGAAACACTGAAGCTTTCTTT
CDR3: CASSQDRAGNTEAFF
length: 15
size: -
D: TRBD1
V: TRBV7-2
J: TRBJ1-1

DNA: TGCGCCAGCAGCTTTAGCGGGAGGGCGAACGGGGACGAGCAGTACTTC
CDR3: CASSFSGRANGDEQYF
length: 16
size: -
D: TRBD2
V: TRBV5-1
J: TRBJ2-7

DNA: TGTGCCAGCAGCTCCCTTTCTAGCGGGAACACCGGGGAGCTGTTTTTT
CDR3: CASSSLSSGNTGELFF
length: 16
size: -
D: TRBD2
V: TRBV7-3
J: TRBJ2-2

DNA: TGTGCCAGCAGTTACGACGCACAGCAGGGTGGCTACACCTTC
CDR3: CASSYDAQQGGYTF
length: 14
size: -
D: -
V: TRBV6-5
J: TRBJ1-2

DNA: TGTGCTAGCAGCCGGGACCAGGGGGAGCAGTTCTTC
CDR3: CASSRDQGEQFF
length: 12
size: -
D: -
V: TRBV7-7
J: TRBJ2-1

DNA: TGTGCCAGCAGTTTGGCCGACAGTAACACTGAAGCTTTCTTT
CDR3: CASSLADSNTEAFF
length: 14
size: -
D: -
V: TRBV27
J: TRBJ1-1

DNA: TGTGCCAGTAGACCTACAGCCCTGAGGGGGGGCCAGCCCCAGCATTTT
CDR3: CASRPTALRGGQPQHF
length: 16
size: -
D: -
V: TRBV19
J: TRBJ1-5

DNA: TGTGCCAGCTTGAGTTGGGGGGACACTGAAGCTTTCTTT
CDR3: CASLSWGDTEAFF
length: 13
size: -
D: -
V: TRBV18
J: TRBJ1-1

DNA: TGTGCCAGCAGTTTTCACCAGGCTGGGGCCAACGTCCTGACTTTC
CDR3: CASSFHQAGANVLTF
length: 15
size: -
D: -
V: TRBV27
J: TRBJ2-6

DNA: TGTGCCAGCAGCGTGGCGGGAGACCAAGTCTACGAGCAGTACTTC
CDR3: CASSVAGDQVYEQYF
length: 15
size: few
D: TRBD2
V: TRBV9
J: TRBJ2-7

DNA: TGTGCCAGAAGCTTGGAGGGTGGGGGACACTTCATTTCCTACGAGCAGTACTTC
CDR3: CARSLEGGGHFISYEQYF
length: 18
size: once
D: -
V: TRBV5-3
J: TRBJ2-7

DNA: TGTGCCAGCAGCTTAGGTCTCTTAAATCAGCCCCAGCATTTT
CDR3: CASSLGLLNQPQHF
length: 14
size: -
D: -
V: TRBV13
J: TRBJ1-5

DNA: TGTGCCATCAGTACCGGGAGAGAGGCTGTCGAGCAGTACTTC
CDR3: CAISTGREAVEQYF
length: 14
size: -
D: -
V: TRBV10-3
J: TRBJ2-7

DNA: TGTGCCAGCAGTTACCGCCAGGTAACGGATGAGCAGTTCTTC
CDR3: CASSYRQVTDEQFF
length: 14
size: -
D: -
V: TRBV6-5
J: TRBJ2-1

DNA: TGTGCCAGCAGCCTGGGACTAGCGGGGTACAATGAGCAGTTCTTC
CDR3: CASSLGLAGYNEQFF
length: 15
size: -
D: TRBD2
V: TRBV5-8
J: TRBJ2-1

DNA: TGTGCCTGGAGTCTCCAAGGCGCGGTACCCTACACCTTC
CDR3: CAWSLQGAVPYTF
length: 13
size: once
D: -
V: TRBV30
J: TRBJ1-2

DNA: TGTGCCAGTAGACCCTCCGGGACAGGGAGAGTCGGAGATACGCAGTATTTT
CDR3: CASRPSGTGRVGDTQYF
length: 17
size: once
D: TRBD1
V: TRBV19
J: TRBJ2-3

DNA: TGTGCCTCACGAGCTAGCGGGAGGGCCGGAGGGGCAGATACGCAGTATTTT
CDR3: CASRASGRAGGADTQYF
length: 17
size: -
D: TRBD2
V: TRBV10-3
J: TRBJ2-3

DNA: TGTGCCAGCAGGGGGACAGGGCAGGGCGAGCAGTACTTC
CDR3: CASRGTGQGEQYF
length: 13
size: -
D: TRBD1
V: TRBV12-3/TRBV12-4
J: TRBJ2-7

DNA: TGTGCCAGCAGTTTATCAAGGGGAATCGGGTCACCCCTCCACTTT
CDR3: CASSLSRGIGSPLHF
length: 15
size: -
D: -
V: TRBV27
J: TRBJ1-6

DNA: TGCGCCAGCAGCCTGGGGACAGAGCCAGGTGGGGAGACCCAGTACTTC
CDR3: CASSLGTEPGGETQYF
length: 16
size: -
D: TRBD1
V: TRBV5-1
J: TRBJ2-5

DNA: TGTGCCAGCAGCGATTTCGCGGGCGGGACGGGTTTGCGGAACATTCAGTACTTC
CDR3: CASSDFAGGTGLRNIQYF
length: 18
size: -
D: -
V: TRBV7-9
J: TRBJ2-4

DNA: TGCAGCGTGGTCCCTACAGGGTGGCCCGGGGAGCTGTTTTTT
CDR3: CSVVPTGWPGELFF
length: 14
size: -
D: -
V: TRBV29-1
J: TRBJ2-2

DNA: TGTGCCAGCAGCTTGGCAGGGGATCAGCCCCAGCATTTT
CDR3: CASSLAGDQPQHF
length: 13
size: -
D: -
V: TRBV7-9
J: TRBJ1-5

DNA: TGTGCCAGCGGCAAGGGACAGGGCAGCACCGGGGAGCTGTTTTTT
CDR3: CASGKGQGSTGELFF
length: 15
size: -
D: TRBD1
V: TRBV25-1
J: TRBJ2-2

DNA: TGCGCCAGCAGCCCGGAGACAGCAACTAATGAAAAACTGTTTTTT
CDR3: CASSPETATNEKLFF
length: 15
size: -
D: -
V: TRBV5-1
J: TRBJ1-4

DNA: TGCGCCAGCAGAGGAGCGTACGCGGGAGGGACAGATACGCAGTATTTT
CDR3: CASRGAYAGGTDTQYF
length: 16
size: -
D: TRBD2
V: TRBV5-1
J: TRBJ2-3

DNA: TGTGCCACCAGCAAAGGACAGGAGGGTGGGGAAAAACTGTTTTTT
CDR3: CATSKGQEGGEKLFF
length: 15
size: -
D: TRBD1
V: TRBV15
J: TRBJ1-4

DNA: TGTGCCAGCAGTTACCGCGCAGGGGCAGGTACCGGGGAGCTGTTTTTT
CDR3: CASSYRAGAGTGELFF
length: 16
size: -
D: -
V: TRBV6-5
J: TRBJ2-2

DNA: TGTGCCAGCAGTCCACAGGTTGGCGGGGAGCTGTTTTTT
CDR3: CASSPQVGGELFF
length: 13
size: -
D: -
V: TRBV6-5
J: TRBJ2-2

DNA: TGTGCTAGTGGTCAAGGGGGTTCTAATGAAAAACTGTTTTTT
CDR3: CASGQGGSNEKLFF
length: 14
size: -
D: -
V: TRBV12-5
J: TRBJ1-4

DNA: TGTGCCAGCACCTCCCTGAACATGAGCAATCAGCCCCAGCATTTT
CDR3: CASTSLNMSNQPQHF
length: 15
size: -
D: -
V: TRBV7-9
J: TRBJ1-5

DNA: TGTGCCAGCAGCCAAGGGGGTGGGAGGCTGAACACTGAAGCTTTCTTT
CDR3: CASSQGGGRLNTEAFF
length: 16
size: once
D: -
V: TRBV4-2
J: TRBJ1-1

DNA: TGTGCCAGTAACCTTGGTGGAGTTCAAGAGACCCAGTACTTC
CDR3: CASNLGGVQETQYF
length: 14
size: -
D: -
V: TRBV19
J: TRBJ2-5

DNA: TGCGCCAGCAGCCAAGGGCTTGTCTCCTACAATGAGCAGTTCTTC
CDR3: CASSQGLVSYNEQFF
length: 15
size: -
D: -
V: TRBV4-1
J: TRBJ2-1

DNA: TGTGCCAGCAGCCGCCCACAGGGGACTTCTGGAAACACCATATATTTT
CDR3: CASSRPQGTSGNTIYF
length: 16
size: -
D: TRBD1
V: TRBV5-4
J: TRBJ1-3

DNA: TGTGCCAGCTCACGTGGCGGGAGGGCCGAGGGTGAGCAGTTCTTC
CDR3: CASSRGGRAEGEQFF
length: 15
size: -
D: TRBD2
V: TRBV18
J: TRBJ2-1

DNA: TGTGCCAGCGTGAGGAACCCCCGCACCGGGGAGCTGTTTTTT
CDR3: CASVRNPRTGELFF
length: 14
size: -
D: -
V: TRBV6-5
J: TRBJ2-2